Sequencing of this TCR beta chain was carried out in a study of cytomegalovirus exposure and HLA in healthy donors (dated by TCRdb to 2016 to 2017). Study-wide context: In an earlier analysis of 587 of the donors, 276 Gb of sequence data and 95 million to 130 million unique TCR beta sequences from about 179 million T cells were reported. An early release that covered some 630 HLA-typed donors contained about 300 gigabases of sequencing data and tens of millions of unique TCR sequences. Of the roughly 400 genotyped donors, over 80% were placed in the genetic ancestry cluster associated with self-reported Caucasian donors. The study was designed to test whether signatures of past pathogen exposure could be identified by cataloging public T cell receptors. The study used immunosequencing to profile the T cell repertoires of around 600 subjects and linked those repertoires to cytomegalovirus serostatus. Besides the first cohort of 666 subjects, a separate validation cohort made up of 95 to 150 different subjects was used. The study combined high-throughput TCR immunosequencing, statistical association of individual TCRs with disease status, and machine learning to predict cytomegalovirus infection status. A later analysis re-examined previously published TCR beta repertoires from about 670 donors and added high-resolution HLA genotyping to investigate patterns of TCR occurrence. In the later analysis, no new phenotypic data were used to find candidate immune exposures; instead, reliance was placed on TCR beta sequences and their occurrence across donors. An earlier analysis of around 540 of the donors applied high-throughput TCR beta sequencing to assess whether each TCR beta V gene segment acted as functional or pseudogenic. Donor age, sex, ethnicity and CMV serostatus were collected together with the repertoire data. A later genetic analysis used genome-wide SNP genotypes for about 65% of the 666 donors, treating that subset as a discovery cohort. Every discovery cohort repertoire had been produced on one sequencing platform. Class I and class II HLA loci were covered by the typing at four-digit resolution. Typing coverage varied by locus: roughly 620-630 donors for A, B, C, DRB1 and DQB1; approximately 520 for DQA1; more than 600 for DPA1; roughly 450 for DPB1. Four or five DR-DQ haplotypes were treated as single units for association and clustering because of strong linkage in the cohort. On average, roughly 200,000 unique TCR beta nucleotide sequences were sequenced per donor among 350 to 400 genotyped donors of the cohort, with 15% to 20% of those sequences being non-productive.

The method was the immunoSEQ multiplex PCR assay. For the multiplex PCR, a mixture combining 60 forward primers for TCR Vbeta segments and 13 reverse primers for TCR Jbeta segments was used. Amplification of the CDR3 region of rearranged TCR beta genes was performed with a multiplex PCR assay on genomic DNA. Amplified TCR beta libraries were sequenced as 87-base-pair reads on the Illumina HiSeq System. Per the authors' processing: A later analysis counted approximately 76 million unique TCR beta chains across the 640 or so repertoires, and some 12 million of these chains were shared by at least two donors. Raw reads were error-corrected and collapsed into unique sequences by a nearest-neighbor algorithm in which closely related sequences were merged to remove PCR and sequencing errors. Alignment of CDR3 sequences to IMGT reference sequences was used to assign V, D and J gene segments. For a sequence to be retained, at least a six-nucleotide match to both a V gene segment and a J gene segment was required. Rearrangements were called productive when the CDR3 lacked stop codons and stayed in frame with V and J; all others were non-productive. Following IMGT convention, CDR3 was defined as the stretch from the second conserved V-encoded cysteine to the conserved J-encoded phenylalanine. The earlier analysis of some 580 of the donors excluded any sequence lacking an unambiguous match to a single V gene segment. An earlier analysis of 550 to 650 of the donors classified V segments as functional when productive rearrangements were above 56.7% and as segregating when the standard deviation between donors was above 5%. A statistical classification framework was developed to diagnose cytomegalovirus status using the catalog of TCR beta chain sequences. V and J gene assignment, in a later analysis, came from comparing TCR nucleotide sequences with IMGT/GENE-DB human TR gene sequences. Using the TCRdist pipeline, a later analysis assigned CDR3 sequences along with most-parsimonious VDJ recombination scenarios. In a later analysis, each TCR beta chain was defined by its CDR3 amino acid sequence together with its V-gene family, and reads without a unique V-gene family were excluded. A later analysis removed 600 or so highly shared, low-generation-probability nucleotide sequences to deal with suspected cross-contamination and a sequencing artifact. A later analysis calculated a clonal expansion index for each public chain from normalized within-repertoire ranks of inferred template counts. In a later analysis, generation probabilities were computed using a VDJ recombination model fitted to out-of-frame rearrangements, and the results were checked against IGoR. In a later analysis, hypergeometric tests were used to score TCR-TCR, TCR-HLA and TCR-CMV co-occurrence, with a repertoire-size bias correction applied to TCR pairs. A later analysis estimated false discovery rates by permuting HLA or CMV assignments 20 times. In a later analysis, co-occurring TCRs were grouped using DBSCAN, and TCRdist sequence similarity was added for clustering within HLA-allele-positive subsets. Repertoires with fewer than 30,000 or more than 120,000 public chains were left out of co-occurrence clustering, as were five repertoires with anomalous nucleotide sharing. This immuneACCESS table, as held by TCRdb, lists in-frame sequences with V and J called but not all clones. Of the missing ones, under half trace to an unresolved V gene in checked studies; the others have no known cause. That table supplies the V and J calls and clone size; D and trimming were determined from the DNA. The table for this sample lists 130,000 to 150,000 clones; more than 60% of them were counted only once. The ten largest clones take up about 13% of the sample.

The germline V gene (reference sequence) gives CDR1 as SGHNT and CDR2 as YYREEE. From the cysteine up to the phenylalanine, the CDR3 has a length of 14 residues. Of the read, only the CDR3 DNA is kept; its 42 bases are in frame from base 1. V is cut by 2 bases and J by 5 bases, and the space between the germline ends is 10 bases. Summary of the overall study and its limitations: In a later analysis, HLA-associated TCR beta chains were found to be more clonally expanded and to have lower generation probabilities than equally common non-associated chains. Immune exposure information for the cohort was limited to CMV serostatus. In the study, 150 to 200 TCR beta chains were listed as associated with cytomegalovirus. The earlier analysis of fewer than 750 of the donors excluded roughly 16 rarely observed V segments, including chromosome 9 orphons, because counts were too low. When HLA alleles, especially DR and DQ, strongly co-occurred, TCR associations were difficult to assign to individual alleles. In an earlier analysis of fewer than 700 of the donors, most TCR beta V segments appeared in productive rearrangements about 87% or about 30% of the time, broadly matching IMGT annotations. A further reported finding was that TCR beta sequences accurately predicted the HLA-A and HLA-B alleles for most subjects in the first cohort. Roughly uniform sequencing depth across donors was assumed in presence/absence analyses, although this assumption may not hold. Most TCR sequences were seen in very few donors, while some public TCRs were found in many individuals. Several of the top co-occurrence clusters appeared to be linked to parvovirus B19, influenza, CMV and Epstein-Barr virus, according to a later analysis. This cohort had only TCR beta chains sequenced, and the lack of alpha or paired-chain data limited which features could be detected. In a later analysis, 15,000 to 20,000 TCR beta sequences were associated with specific HLA alleles at a false discovery rate of 0.05. A later genetic analysis associated a missense DCLRE1C variant with V-gene and J-gene trimming of TCR beta chains, and an independent cohort replicated the association. A cluster of highly shared sequence variants was judged likely to represent a technical artifact of the sequencing pipeline. It was suggested by the authors that the approach could potentially be generalized to other disease states and immunological phenotypes. Linkage disequilibrium might explain the correlated functional status among segregating V segments, but an unknown experimental factor could not be ruled out. According to a later genetic analysis, donors in an Asian-associated ancestry cluster had fewer N-insertions in productive TCRs than the roughly 700-donor mean. Some IMGT-functional V segments, including TRBV6-2 and TRBV6-3, could not be distinguished by the 87-base-pair reads and were therefore excluded. Cytomegalovirus status was reported to be diagnosed by the classifier with high specificity and sensitivity in both the original and validation cohorts. A few of the identified cytomegalovirus-associated TCR beta chains were confirmed in vitro to be specific for cytomegalovirus antigens. Because HLA typing was missing for some donors at each locus, association tests included only the typed subset. In a later analysis, most CMV-associated TCR beta chains were found to appear HLA-restricted, with HLA associations seemingly driven largely by CMV exposure. A later analysis found that TCR association rates varied across HLA loci, with DRB1 alleles showing the most associated TCRs and HLA-C alleles the fewest.

This clone was seen a few times. Its antigen is not yet known. One base away there is no much larger clone; base qualities are not given. The cohort consisted of fewer than 700 healthy bone marrow donors. All cohort members were sampled while nominally healthy, although unrecorded immune exposures were likely present. The donor was CMV seropositive and belonged to the group of about 290 seropositive cohort members. A peripheral blood sample was collected from each donor, and TCR beta sequencing was performed on peripheral blood mononuclear cells. The Qiagen DNeasy Blood Extraction Kit was used to extract genomic DNA from the blood cell samples.

Input material: PBMCs. The chain is encoded by TRBV5-4 joined to TRBJ2-2; no D gene can be assigned with confidence. This TCR came from a man aged 35-49 years in good health and CMV-seropositive. The sequenced DNA: TGTGCCAGCAGCTTCGACTCCCTAACCGGGGAGCTGTTTTTT. It codes for CASSFDSLTGELFF. The variable domain in full, with residues beyond the CDR3 obtained from the reference TRBV5-4 and TRBJ2-2 genes, is ETGVTQSPTHLIKTRGQQVTLRCSSQSGHNTVSWYQQALGQGPQFIFQYYREEENGRGNFPPRFSGLQFPNYSSELNVNALELDDSALYLCASSFDSLTGELFFGEGSRLTVL.